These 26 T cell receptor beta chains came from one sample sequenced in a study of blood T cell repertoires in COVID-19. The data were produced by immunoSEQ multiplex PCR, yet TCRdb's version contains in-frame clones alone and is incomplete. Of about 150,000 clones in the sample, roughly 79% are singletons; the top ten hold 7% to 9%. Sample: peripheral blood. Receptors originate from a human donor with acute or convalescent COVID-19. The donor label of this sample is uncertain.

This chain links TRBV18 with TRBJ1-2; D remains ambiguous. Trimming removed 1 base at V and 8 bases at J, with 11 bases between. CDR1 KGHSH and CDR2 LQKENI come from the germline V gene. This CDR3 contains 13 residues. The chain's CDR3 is CASSPQREAGYTF. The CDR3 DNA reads TGTGCCAGCTCACCACAAAGGGAGGCCGGCTACACCTTC.

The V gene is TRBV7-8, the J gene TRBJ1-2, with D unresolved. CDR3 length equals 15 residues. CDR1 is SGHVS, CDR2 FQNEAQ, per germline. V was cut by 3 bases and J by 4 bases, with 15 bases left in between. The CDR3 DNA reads TGTGCCAGCAGCTTGTTAGTCGACGGGAGCTATGGCTACACCTTC. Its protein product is CASSLLVDGSYGYTF.

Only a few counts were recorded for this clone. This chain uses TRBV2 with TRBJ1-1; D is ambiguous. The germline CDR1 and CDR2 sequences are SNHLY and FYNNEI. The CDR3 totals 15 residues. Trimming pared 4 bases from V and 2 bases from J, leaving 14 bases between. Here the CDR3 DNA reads TGTGCCAGCAGTGCTATTGCAGGCCTAAACACTGAAGCTTTCTTT. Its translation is CASSAIAGLNTEAFF. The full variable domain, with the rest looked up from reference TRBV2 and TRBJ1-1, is EPEVTQTPSHQVTQMGQEVILRCVPISNHLYFYWYRQILGQKVEFLVSFYNNEISEKSEIFDDQFSVERPDGSNFTLKIRSTKLEDSAMYFCASSAIAGLNTEAFFGQGTRLTVV.

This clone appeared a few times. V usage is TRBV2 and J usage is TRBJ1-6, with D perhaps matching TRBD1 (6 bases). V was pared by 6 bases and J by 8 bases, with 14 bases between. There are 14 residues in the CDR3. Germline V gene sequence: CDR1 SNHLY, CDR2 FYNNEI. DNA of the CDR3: TGTGCCAGCAGCCCACAGGGACGTGATTCACCCCTCCACTTT. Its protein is CASSPQGRDSPLHF.

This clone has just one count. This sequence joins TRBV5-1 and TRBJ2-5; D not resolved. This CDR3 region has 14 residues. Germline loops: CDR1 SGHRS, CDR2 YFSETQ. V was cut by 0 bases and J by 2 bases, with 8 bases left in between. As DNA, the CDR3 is TGCGCCAGCAGCTTGGGACACCTACAAGAGACCCAGTACTTC. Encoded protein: CASSLGHLQETQYF.

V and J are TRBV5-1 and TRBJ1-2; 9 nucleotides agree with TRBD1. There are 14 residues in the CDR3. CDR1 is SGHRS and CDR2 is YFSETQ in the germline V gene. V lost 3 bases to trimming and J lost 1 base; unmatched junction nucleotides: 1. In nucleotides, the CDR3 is TGCGCCAGCAGCTGGGACAGGGATAACTATGGCTACACCTTC. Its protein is CASSWDRDNYGYTF.

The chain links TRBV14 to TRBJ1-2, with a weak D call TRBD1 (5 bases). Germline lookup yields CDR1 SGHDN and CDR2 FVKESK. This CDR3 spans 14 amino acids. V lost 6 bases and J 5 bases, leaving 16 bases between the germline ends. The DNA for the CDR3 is TGTGCCAGCAGTAGAGGGAGGGGCACTTATGGCTACACCTTC. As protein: CASSRGRGTYGYTF.

The CDR3 is CASSELGGAPREAFF. The CDR3 DNA sequence: TGTGCCAGCAGTGAATTAGGCGGGGCCCCAAGGGAAGCTTTCTTT. J is TRBJ1-1 and V is TRBV25-1; a possible D gene is TRBD1 (5 bases). Germline assignment: CDR1 MGHDK and CDR2 SYGVNS. V shed 1 base and J shed 8 bases, with 17 bases lying between them. The CDR3 length is 15 residues.

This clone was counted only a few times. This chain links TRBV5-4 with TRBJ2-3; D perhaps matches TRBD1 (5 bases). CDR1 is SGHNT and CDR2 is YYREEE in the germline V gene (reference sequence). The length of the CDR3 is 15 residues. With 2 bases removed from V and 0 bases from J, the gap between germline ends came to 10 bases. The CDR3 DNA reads TGTGCCAGCAGCTTAGGGGATCCTAGCACAGATACGCAGTATTTT. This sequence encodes CASSLGDPSTDTQYF.

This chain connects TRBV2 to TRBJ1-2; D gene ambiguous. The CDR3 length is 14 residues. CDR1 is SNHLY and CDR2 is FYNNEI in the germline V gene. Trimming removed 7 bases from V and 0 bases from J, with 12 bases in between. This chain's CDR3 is CASKREATNYGYTF. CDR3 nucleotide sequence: TGTGCCAGCAAGAGGGAAGCCACTAACTATGGCTACACCTTC.

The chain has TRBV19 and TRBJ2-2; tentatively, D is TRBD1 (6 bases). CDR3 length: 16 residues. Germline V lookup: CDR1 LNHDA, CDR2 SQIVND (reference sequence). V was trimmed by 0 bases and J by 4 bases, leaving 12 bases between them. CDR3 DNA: TGTGCCAGTAGTATAGAGTGGGGGCAGGCCACCGGGGAGCTGTTTTTT. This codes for CASSIEWGQATGELFF.

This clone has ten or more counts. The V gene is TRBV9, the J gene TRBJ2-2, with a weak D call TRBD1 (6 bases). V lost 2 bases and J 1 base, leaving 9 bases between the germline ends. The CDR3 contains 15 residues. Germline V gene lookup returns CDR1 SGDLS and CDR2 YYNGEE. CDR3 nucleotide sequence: TGTGCCAGCAGCGTCATGGGACAGAACACCGGGGAGCTGTTTTTT. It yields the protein CASSVMGQNTGELFF.

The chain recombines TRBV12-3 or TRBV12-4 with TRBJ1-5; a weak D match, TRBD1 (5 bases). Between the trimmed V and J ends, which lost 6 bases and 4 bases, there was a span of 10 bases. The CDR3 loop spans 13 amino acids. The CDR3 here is CASRDKWNQPQHF. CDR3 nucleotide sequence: TGTGCCAGCAGGGACAAGTGGAATCAGCCCCAGCATTTT.

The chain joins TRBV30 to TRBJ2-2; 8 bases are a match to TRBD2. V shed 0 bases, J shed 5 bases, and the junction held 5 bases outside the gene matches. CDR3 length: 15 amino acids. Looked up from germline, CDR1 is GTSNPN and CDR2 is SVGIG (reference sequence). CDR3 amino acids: CAWSVGGGRTGELFF. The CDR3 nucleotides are TGTGCCTGGAGTGTGGGCGGGGGGCGAACCGGGGAGCTGTTTTTT. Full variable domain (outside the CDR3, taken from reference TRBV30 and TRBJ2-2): SQTIHQWPATLVQPVGSPLSLECTVEGTSNPNLYWYRQAAGRGLQLLFYSVGIGQISSEVPQNLSASRPQDRQFILSSKKLLLSDSGFYLCAWSVGGGRTGELFFGEGSRLTVL.

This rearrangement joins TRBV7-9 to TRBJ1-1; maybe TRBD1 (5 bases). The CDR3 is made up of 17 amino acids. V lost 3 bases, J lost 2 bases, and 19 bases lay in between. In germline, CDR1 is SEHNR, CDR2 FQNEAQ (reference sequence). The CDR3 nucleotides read TGTGCCAGCAGCTTTGGGCAGGGAATAGAGAGTAACACTGAAGCTTTCTTT. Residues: CASSFGQGIESNTEAFF.

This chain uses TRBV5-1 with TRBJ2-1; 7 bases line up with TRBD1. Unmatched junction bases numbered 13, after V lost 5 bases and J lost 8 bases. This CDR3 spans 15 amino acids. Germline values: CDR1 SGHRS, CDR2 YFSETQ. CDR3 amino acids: CASRYGDRELDEQFF. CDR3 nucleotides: TGCGCCAGCAGGTATGGAGACAGGGAACTCGATGAGCAGTTCTTC.

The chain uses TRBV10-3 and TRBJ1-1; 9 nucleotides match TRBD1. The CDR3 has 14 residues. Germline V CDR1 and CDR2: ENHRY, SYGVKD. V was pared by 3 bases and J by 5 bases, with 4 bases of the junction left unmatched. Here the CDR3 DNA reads TGTGCCATCAGTGAACAGGGGGCAAGAACTGAAGCTTTCTTT. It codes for CAISEQGARTEAFF.

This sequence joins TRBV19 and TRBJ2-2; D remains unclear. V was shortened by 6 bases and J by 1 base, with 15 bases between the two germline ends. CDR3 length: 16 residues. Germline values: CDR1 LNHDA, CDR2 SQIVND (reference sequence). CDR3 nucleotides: TGTGCCAGTAGCCACCTAACTATTCTGAACACCGGGGAGCTGTTTTTT. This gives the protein CASSHLTILNTGELFF. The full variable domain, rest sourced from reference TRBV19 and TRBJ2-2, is DGGITQSPKYLFRKEGQNVTLSCEQNLNHDAMYWYRQDPGQGLRLIYYSQIVNDFQKGDIAEGYSVSREKKESFPLTVTSAQKNPTAFYLCASSHLTILNTGELFFGEGSRLTVL.

DNA for the CDR3: TGTGCCAGCAGCGCCGTCGGGGTGAACACTGAAGCTTTCTTT. Protein product: CASSAVGVNTEAFF. The chain is built from TRBV9 and TRBJ1-1; D is uncertain. The V end lost 3 bases, the J end lost 0 bases, and 9 bases lay between the germline ends. The CDR3 length is 14 residues. CDR1 is SGDLS and CDR2 is YYNGEE in the germline V gene.

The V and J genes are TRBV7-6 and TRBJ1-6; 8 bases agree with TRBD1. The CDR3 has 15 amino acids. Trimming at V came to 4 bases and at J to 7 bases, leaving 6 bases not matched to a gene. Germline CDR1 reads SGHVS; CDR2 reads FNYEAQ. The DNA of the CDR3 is TGTGCCAGCAGCTCTGGACAGGGCCAAAATTCACCCCTCCACTTT. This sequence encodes CASSSGQGQNSPLHF.

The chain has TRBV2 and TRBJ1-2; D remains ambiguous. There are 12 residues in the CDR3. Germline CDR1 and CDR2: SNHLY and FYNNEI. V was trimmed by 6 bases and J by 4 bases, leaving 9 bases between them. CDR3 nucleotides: TGTGCCAGCAGGTGGGAGGGCTATGGCTACACCTTC. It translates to CASRWEGYGYTF.

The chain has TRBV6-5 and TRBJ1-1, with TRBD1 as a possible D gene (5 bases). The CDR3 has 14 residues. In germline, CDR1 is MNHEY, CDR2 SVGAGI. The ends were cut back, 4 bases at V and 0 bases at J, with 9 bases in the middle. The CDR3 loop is CASSSGQMNTEAFF. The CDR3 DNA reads TGTGCCAGCAGTTCCGGACAAATGAACACTGAAGCTTTCTTT.

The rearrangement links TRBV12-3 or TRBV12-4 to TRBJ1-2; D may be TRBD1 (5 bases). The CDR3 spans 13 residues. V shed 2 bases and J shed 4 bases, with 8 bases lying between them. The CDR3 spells CASSLQGIYGYTF. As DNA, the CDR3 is TGTGCCAGCAGTTTACAGGGAATCTATGGCTACACCTTC.

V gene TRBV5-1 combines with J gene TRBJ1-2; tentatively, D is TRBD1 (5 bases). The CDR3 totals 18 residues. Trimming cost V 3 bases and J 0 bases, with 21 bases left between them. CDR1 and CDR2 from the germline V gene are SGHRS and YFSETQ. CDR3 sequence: CASSSLVQDPFSNYGYTF. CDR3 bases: TGCGCCAGCAGCTCCCTGGTACAGGACCCTTTTTCTAACTATGGCTACACCTTC.

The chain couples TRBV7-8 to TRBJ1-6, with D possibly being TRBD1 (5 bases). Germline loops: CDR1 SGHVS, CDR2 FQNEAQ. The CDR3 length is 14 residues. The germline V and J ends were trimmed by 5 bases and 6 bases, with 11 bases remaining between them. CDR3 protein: CASSPGGANSPLHF. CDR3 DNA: TGTGCCAGCAGCCCAGGCGGGGCTAATTCACCCCTCCACTTT.

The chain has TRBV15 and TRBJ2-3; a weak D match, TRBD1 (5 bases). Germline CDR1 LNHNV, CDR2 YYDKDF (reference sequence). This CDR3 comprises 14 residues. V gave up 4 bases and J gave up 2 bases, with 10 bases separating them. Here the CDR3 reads CATSNRQYTDTQYF. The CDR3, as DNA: TGTGCCACCAGCAACAGACAGTACACAGATACGCAGTATTTT.